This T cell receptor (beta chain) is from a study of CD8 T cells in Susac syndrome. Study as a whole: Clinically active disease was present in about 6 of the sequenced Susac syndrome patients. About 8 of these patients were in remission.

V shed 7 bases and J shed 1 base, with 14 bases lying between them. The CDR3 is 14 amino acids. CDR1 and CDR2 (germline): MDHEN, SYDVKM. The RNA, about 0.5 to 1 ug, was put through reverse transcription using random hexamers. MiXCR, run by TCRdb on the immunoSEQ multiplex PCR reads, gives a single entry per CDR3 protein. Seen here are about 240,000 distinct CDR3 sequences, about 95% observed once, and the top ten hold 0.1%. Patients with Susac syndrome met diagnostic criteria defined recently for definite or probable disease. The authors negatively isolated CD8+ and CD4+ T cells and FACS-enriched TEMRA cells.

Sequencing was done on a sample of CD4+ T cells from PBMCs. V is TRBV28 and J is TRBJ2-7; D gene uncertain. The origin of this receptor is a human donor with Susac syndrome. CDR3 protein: CASTPTRTSYEQYF. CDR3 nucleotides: TGTGCCAGCACCCCGACAAGAACTTCCTACGAGCAGTACTTC.